The 4 T cell receptor beta chains given below trace back to one sample, sequenced in a study of glioma-infiltrating T cells. Using RNA template, CDR3s of TCR alpha and beta were amplified with iRepertoire arm-PCR. TCRdb used MiXCR to reprocess the multiplex PCR reads, holding one entry per CDR3 protein. The table records some 110,000 distinct CDR3 sequences, 23% of them present only once. Sequences were obtained from glioma tissue, nonneoplastic brain tissue, or PBMCs (not recorded which). The receptors derive from a human donor with low-grade glioma or glioblastoma, undergoing nonglioma brain surgery, or in good health (not recorded which).

On this clonotype: A read error is possible here, since a much larger clone lies one base away. The J gene is TRBJ2-4, the V gene TRBV7-2, with TRBD2 matching 11 bases. CDR1 and CDR2 (germline): SGHTA, FQGNSA. The CDR3 is made up of 18 amino acids. CDR3 amino acids: CATSLALAGGSTKNIQYF. The CDR3 coding sequence is TGTGCCACCAGCTTAGCTCTAGCGGGAGGATCGACCAAAAACATTCAGTACTTC.

Note on this clonotype: A much larger clone is a single base away; this may be a read error. The CDR3 ends on some other residue instead of the conserved phenylalanine or tryptophan, so this is likely a read error. V gene TRBV29-1 combines with J gene TRBJ2-5; a possible D gene is TRBD2 (5 bases). V shed 0 bases and J shed 5 bases, with 19 bases lying between them. Germline V gene sequence: CDR1 SQVTM, CDR2 ANQGSEA. The CDR3 sequence is 16 residues long. The CDR3 region is CSVEDTMGASLETQYL. CDR3 nucleotide sequence: TGCAGCGTTGAAGATACAATGGGAGCTAGCTTGGAGACCCAGTACTTA.

The chain couples TRBV19 to TRBJ1-2, with 8 positions matching TRBD1. Per the germline V gene, CDR1 is LNHDA and CDR2 is SQIVND (reference sequence). V shed 7 bases, J shed 2 bases, and the junction held 15 bases outside the gene matches. The CDR3 sequence is 17 residues long. The CDR3 region is CASTAIRQGLQNYGYTF. CDR3 DNA: TGTGCCAGTACCGCGATCCGACAGGGGCTTCAGAACTATGGCTACACCTTC.

V is TRBV5-1 and J is TRBJ2-3; TRBD2 matches 12 bases. The V segment lost 4 bases and the J segment 2 bases; nucleotides outside the gene matches: 2. The length of the CDR3 is 15 residues. Germline assignment: CDR1 SGHRS and CDR2 YFSETQ. For the CDR3, the DNA is TGCGCCAGCAGCCTAGCGGGAGGGGTCACAGATACGCAGTATTTT. This gives the protein CASSLAGGVTDTQYF.